The sequence of this T cell receptor (beta chain) was determined in a study of spatial heterogeneity in lung cancer. The germline V gene encodes CDR1 SGDLS and CDR2 YYNGEE. CDR3 length equals 15 residues. The V and J ends lost 0 bases and 5 bases respectively, with 14 bases between them. A note on this clonotype: Its antigen is still unknown.

TCRdb re-called the 5' RACE reads with MiXCR, one entry per CDR3 protein. The sample has some 3,400 distinct CDR3 sequences; 15% are singletons. Stated time point: sample taken at primary tumor resection. Samples came from 65 to 75 TRACERx patients with untreated early-stage lung cancer. Unsorted whole RNA from tumor, nontumor lung or frozen PBMC underwent sequencing. Findings of the study overall: It was found that expanded intratumoral alpha and beta TCR counts tracked tumor mutation counts.

The source of this sequence is a female donor with early-stage non-small cell lung cancer. The gene calls are TRBV9 and TRBJ2-5; no definite D call. The material was lung tumor tissue, obtained at surgery. DNA of the CDR3: TGTGCCAGCAGCGTAGGAGTGACCTCCGGGGAGACCCAGTACTTC. The encoded protein is CASSVGVTSGETQYF.